This T cell receptor (beta chain) stems from a study of T-cell memory formation after mild COVID-19. Study results and caveats: Pre-infection memory already had some responding clones, implying cross-reactive memory joined. The SARS-CoV-2 specificity of second-wave clones reaching peak at day 37 remained unverified.

cDNA libraries for TCR alpha and TCR beta, carrying sample barcodes and UMIs, came from 5'RACE with constant-segment primers. A single record per CDR3 protein comes from TCRdb applying MiXCR to the 5' RACE reads. The sample includes 430,000 or so distinct CDR3 sequences, more than 20% of them seen just once. As for this clonotype: Its antigen remains unknown.

V was cut by 2 bases and J by 2 bases, with 13 bases left in between. CDR3 size: 15 residues. Germline-derived CDR1 and CDR2 are SEHNR and FQNEAQ (reference sequence). Input material: PBMCs or a T cell subset sorted from them (not recorded which). This TCR derives from an adult woman who had mild COVID-19 (a few samples of this study predate the infection). Cell type and time point are not known. The chain combines TRBV7-9 with TRBJ2-7; D assignment may be TRBD1 or TRBD2 (6 bases each). The CDR3 region has the DNA TGTGCCAGCAGCTTAACTGAAGGGGGGACCTACGAGCAGTACTTC. The encoded protein is CASSLTEGGTYEQYF. The complete variable domain, with remaining parts taken from reference TRBV7-9 and TRBJ2-7, reads DTGVSQNPRHKITKRGQNVTFRCDPISEHNRLYWYRQTLGQGPEFLTYFQNEAQLEKSRLLSDRFSAERPKGSFSTLEIQRTEQGDSAMYLCASSLTEGGTYEQYFGPGTRLTVT.